Listed below are T cell receptor beta chains from one sample, sequenced in a study of blood T cell repertoires in COVID-19. TCRdb's copy holds only in-frame clones and misses some; the assay was immunoSEQ multiplex PCR. This table has 80,000 to 100,000 clones, just over 85% appearing once. The source material was peripheral blood. The origin of the receptors is a woman aged 80 or older in a cohort sampled during active or convalescent COVID-19. The CDR3 runs from the conserved cysteine through the conserved F or W. A D gene is named only where the DNA matches it firmly. Clone size is given for some rows only: seen once, a few or many times, or a class if the clone is expanded.

d_gene,v_gene,j_gene,abundance,CDR3aa,CDR3nt
TRBD1,TRBV7-8,TRBJ1-1,-,CASSFVAGGLNTEAFF,TGTGCCAGCAGCTTTGTGGCAGGGGGCTTGAACACTGAAGCTTTCTTT
TRBD1,TRBV5-6,TRBJ2-1,few,CASSVDRESNEQFF,TGTGCCAGCAGCGTGGACAGGGAATCCAATGAGCAGTTCTTC
TRBD1,TRBV3-1/TRBV3-2,TRBJ1-1,-,CASSQEGRGRTEAFF,TGTGCCAGCAGCCAAGAGGGCAGGGGGAGAACTGAAGCTTTCTTT
TRBD1,TRBV28,TRBJ1-5,-,CASRYLGTGGGQPQHF,TGTGCCAGCAGATACCTCGGGACAGGCGGAGGGCAGCCCCAGCATTTT
-,TRBV29-1,TRBJ2-1,-,CSVEDRVNEQFF,TGCAGCGTTGAAGATCGGGTGAATGAGCAGTTCTTC
TRBD1,TRBV7-9,TRBJ1-3,-,CASSAGQGNSGNTIYF,TGTGCCAGCAGCGCTGGACAGGGCAACTCTGGAAACACCATATATTTT
-,TRBV29-1,TRBJ2-7,-,CSVDRGGLDEQYF,TGCAGCGTTGATAGGGGGGGCTTGGACGAGCAGTACTTC
TRBD1,TRBV7-9,TRBJ2-1,-,CARETGTDSYNEQFF,TGTGCCAGGGAAACCGGGACAGACTCCTACAATGAGCAGTTCTTC
TRBD1,TRBV15,TRBJ1-4,once,CATSREPTGGAGFGEKLFF,TGTGCCACCAGCAGAGAGCCGACAGGGGGCGCGGGGTTTGGCGAAAAACTGTTTTTT
-,TRBV10-2,TRBJ1-1,-,CASSSITGWEEAFF,TGCGCCAGCAGTTCTATTACAGGGTGGGAGGAAGCTTTCTTT
TRBD1,TRBV14,TRBJ1-5,-,CASSQGQGRQPQHF,TGTGCCAGCAGCCAGGGACAGGGCAGGCAGCCCCAGCATTTT
TRBD2,TRBV24-1,TRBJ2-1,-,CATSEPGTSGYNEQFF,TGTGCCACCAGTGAGCCCGGGACTAGCGGATACAATGAGCAGTTCTTC
-,TRBV27,TRBJ1-1,few,CASSWTAEAFF,TGTGCCAGCAGTTGGACAGCTGAAGCTTTCTTT
TRBD1,TRBV27,TRBJ2-5,-,CASSLRGDRGLETQYF,TGTGCCAGCAGTTTAAGAGGGGACAGGGGGCTCGAGACCCAGTACTTC
-,TRBV5-4,TRBJ2-3,-,CASSRDSSTDTQYF,TGTGCCAGCAGCCGTGACAGTAGCACAGATACGCAGTATTTT
-,TRBV30,TRBJ1-3,-,CAWSVSGYSSGNTIYF,TGTGCCTGGAGTGTATCTGGGTACAGCTCTGGAAACACCATATATTTT
-,TRBV25-1,TRBJ2-1,-,CASNQALTNEQFF,TGTGCCAGCAATCAGGCCCTAACCAATGAGCAGTTCTTC
-,TRBV12-3/TRBV12-4,TRBJ2-7,-,CASTPGGEQYF,TGTGCCAGCACCCCTGGAGGCGAGCAGTACTTC
TRBD1,TRBV2,TRBJ2-6,-,CASRLEWTGGAGANVLTF,TGTGCCAGCAGGCTGGAGTGGACAGGGGGCGCTGGGGCCAACGTCCTGACTTTC
-,TRBV7-9,TRBJ1-5,-,CASSMAGLGNQPQHF,TGTGCCAGCAGCATGGCAGGGCTGGGCAATCAGCCCCAGCATTTT
TRBD2,TRBV10-1,TRBJ2-1,-,CASSRSGGDNEQFF,TGCGCCAGCAGTCGTAGCGGGGGTGACAATGAGCAGTTCTTC
-,TRBV2,TRBJ2-2,-,CASSILSVANTGELFF,TGTGCCAGCAGTATACTAAGCGTCGCGAACACCGGGGAGCTGTTTTTT
TRBD2,TRBV25-1,TRBJ2-6,-,CASTGLATSGANVLTF,TGTGCCAGCACCGGACTAGCTACTTCTGGGGCCAACGTCCTGACTTTC
-,TRBV10-2,TRBJ1-1,once,CASSPLTGKNTEAFF,TGCGCCAGCAGTCCCCTCACAGGGAAGAACACTGAAGCTTTCTTT
-,TRBV3-1/TRBV3-2,TRBJ2-7,-,CASSPPGLLYEQYF,TGTGCCAGCAGCCCCCCGGGACTCCTTTACGAGCAGTACTTC
-,TRBV5-4,TRBJ1-3,few,CASSKQGSSLGNTIYF,TGTGCCAGCAGCAAACAGGGAAGTTCTCTTGGAAACACCATATATTTT
-,TRBV24-1,TRBJ1-2,-,CATSDEAGVGYTF,TGTGCCACCAGTGATGAAGCGGGGGTTGGCTACACCTTC
-,TRBV6-2/TRBV6-3,TRBJ2-1,-,CASSDTSSSYNEQFF,TGTGCCAGCAGTGATACTAGTAGTTCCTACAATGAGCAGTTCTTC
TRBD1,TRBV6-5,TRBJ1-2,-,CASGETGLGYGYTF,TGTGCCAGCGGAGAGACAGGGTTGGGCTATGGCTACACCTTC
TRBD2,TRBV5-1,TRBJ2-7,-,CASSLRTSGGSSYEQYF,TGCGCCAGCAGCCTGAGGACTAGCGGGGGGAGCTCCTACGAGCAGTACTTC
TRBD1,TRBV19,TRBJ2-3,-,CASSVDRGTLSTDTQYF,TGTGCCAGTAGTGTGGACAGGGGGACGCTAAGCACAGATACGCAGTATTTT